The 10 T cell receptor beta chains reported below all come from one sample, sequenced in a study of blood T cell repertoires in COVID-19. TCRdb's table, derived via immunoSEQ multiplex PCR, lists solely in-frame clones and lacks some. The sample lists some 460,000 clones, about 89% occurring once. Material for sequencing was peripheral blood. Receptors were obtained from a woman in her 30s with acute or convalescent COVID-19.

J is TRBJ2-7 and V is TRBV7-8, with D tentatively TRBD1 (5 bases). CDR1 is SGHVS, CDR2 FQNEAQ, per germline. The CDR3 has 16 residues. V was shortened by 5 bases and J by 1 base, with 18 bases between the two germline ends. CDR3 sequence: CASSPNHARVSYEQYF. CDR3 DNA sequence: TGTGCCAGCAGCCCAAATCATGCCAGGGTATCCTACGAGCAGTACTTC.

As regards this clone: This same CDR3 is encoded by further DNA sequences in the sample. The chain has TRBV28 and TRBJ2-7; the match to TRBD2 covers 10 bases. Germline V gene sequence: CDR1 MDHEN, CDR2 SYDVKM. The CDR3 is 14 amino acids. With V trimmed by 6 bases and J by 3 bases, 5 bases remained unmatched. For the CDR3, the DNA is TGTGCCAGCAGCCTTAGCGGGGGGAACTACGAGCAGTACTTC. It encodes CASSLSGGNYEQYF. The full variable domain, in which reference TRBV28 and TRBJ2-7 provide the parts outside the CDR3, is DVKVTQSSRYLVKRTGEKVFLECVQDMDHENMFWYRQDPGLGLRLIYFSYDVKMKEKGDIPEGYSVSREKKERFSLILESASTNQTSMYLCASSLSGGNYEQYFGPGTRLTVT.

The chain has TRBV7-6 and TRBJ2-5; 10 nucleotides line up with TRBD2. The junction had 16 bases not matched to a gene; V was cut back by 1 base and J by 5 bases. This CDR3 has 19 amino acids. Per germline, CDR1 SGHVS and CDR2 FNYEAQ. The CDR3: CASSLVRILAGETGETQYF. CDR3 DNA: TGTGCCAGCAGCTTAGTGCGTATTCTAGCGGGGGAAACAGGGGAGACCCAGTACTTC.

This clone was picked up a small number of times. This chain connects TRBV30 to TRBJ1-5; perhaps TRBD1 as D (6 bases). The CDR3 length is 13 residues. V lost 3 bases and J lost 6, with 12 bases in between. Per germline, CDR1 GTSNPN and CDR2 SVGIG (reference sequence). The CDR3 is CAWRQGLGQPQHF. CDR3 bases: TGTGCCTGGAGACAGGGACTAGGTCAGCCCCAGCATTTT.

This clone has only a few counts. This CDR3 is also generated by other DNA sequences in the sample. The chain links TRBV5-6 to TRBJ1-3, with unresolved D. The CDR3 consists of 16 residues. Germline CDR1 and CDR2: SGHDT and YYEEEE. Trimming took off 2 bases at V and 0 bases at J, with 12 bases between the two ends. The CDR3 is CASSFSPLSSGNTIYF. The CDR3 coding sequence is TGTGCCAGCAGCTTTTCGCCTCTTAGCTCTGGAAACACCATATATTTT.

This clone occurred a few times. The chain recombines TRBV27 with TRBJ2-2; no reliable D call. Germline lookup yields CDR1 MNHEY and CDR2 SMNVEV (reference sequence). CDR3 length equals 14 residues. Trimming removed 7 bases at V and 6 bases at J, with 15 bases between. CDR3 nucleotide sequence: TGTGCCAGCACCACATTCCCTCGGGCCGGGGAGCTGTTTTTT. Translated: CASTTFPRAGELFF.

The genes are TRBV11-2 and TRBJ2-1; perhaps TRBD2 as D (5 bases). Trimming removed 2 bases from V and 7 bases from J, with 9 bases in between. CDR1 and CDR2 (germline): SGHAT, FQNNGV. This CDR3 contains 13 residues. The CDR3 loop is CASSLFQRNEQFF. DNA for the CDR3: TGTGCCAGCAGCTTATTTCAGCGGAATGAGCAGTTCTTC.

The chain combines TRBV3-1 (or the pseudogene TRBV3-2) with TRBJ2-5; D perhaps matches TRBD2 (5 bases). The ends were cut back, 6 bases at V and 7 bases at J, with 18 bases in the middle. This CDR3 comprises 14 residues. Looked up from germline, CDR1 is LGHDT and CDR2 is YNNKEL (reference sequence). This CDR3 is CASRQQASRSTQYF. CDR3 DNA sequence: TGTGCCAGCAGACAACAAGCTAGCAGGTCGACCCAGTACTTC.

V gene TRBV4-2 combines with J gene TRBJ1-1; D remains ambiguous. V lost 0 bases and J lost 7, with 15 bases in between. Germline loops: CDR1 LGHNA, CDR2 YNFKEQ. This CDR3 is 15 amino acids long. CDR3: CASSQEGRTTGEAFF. The CDR3 DNA reads as TGTGCCAGCAGCCAAGAGGGCAGAACCACCGGTGAAGCTTTCTTT.

This chain connects TRBV19 to TRBJ1-2, with 8 bases matching TRBD1. This CDR3 contains 13 residues. J was trimmed by 7 bases and V by 7 bases; bases with no gene match: 8. Per germline, CDR1 LNHDA and CDR2 SQIVND (reference sequence). This CDR3 is CASTPDRAAGYTF. CDR3 in DNA: TGTGCCAGTACCCCGGACAGGGCGGCTGGCTACACCTTC. Based on the CDR3 plus reference TRBV19 and TRBJ1-2, the full variable domain is DGGITQSPKYLFRKEGQNVTLSCEQNLNHDAMYWYRQDPGQGLRLIYYSQIVNDFQKGDIAEGYSVSREKKESFPLTVTSAQKNPTAFYLCASTPDRAAGYTFGSGTRLTVV.